This T cell receptor (beta chain) was retrieved from a study of CD8 T cells in ankylosing spondylitis. TCRdb redid the calling of the 5' RACE reads with MiXCR, one entry per CDR3 protein. The sample consists of 180,000 or so distinct CDR3 sequences, under 14% of them appearing once. In its sample, this clonotype was seen a few times. The V end was cut by 4 bases, the J end by 3 bases, with 10 bases between. CDR1 and CDR2 (germline): DFQATT, SNEGSKA (reference sequence). The CDR3 is 12 amino acids. The rearrangement uses TRBV20-1 and TRBJ2-7; D may be TRBD1 (5 bases). The receptor comes from a male donor with ankylosing spondylitis or in good health (not recorded which). The specimen sequenced was blood, either unsorted or a sorted T cell fraction (not recorded which). The CDR3 spells CSATDRDYEQYF. In nucleotides, the CDR3 is TGCAGTGCTACCGACAGAGACTACGAGCAGTACTTC.